The 9 T cell receptor beta chains listed next were all sequenced from one sample in a study of blood T cell repertoires in COVID-19. Sequenced by immunoSEQ multiplex PCR; TCRdb stores in-frame clones only, minus some. Of 250,000 or so clones in the sample, 86% are singletons; the top ten hold over 8%. The specimen sequenced was peripheral blood. Receptor source: a man aged 35 to 55 with active or convalescent COVID-19.

The rearrangement joins TRBV9 to TRBJ2-3, with 7 bases aligning to TRBD2. CDR1 and CDR2 from the germline V gene are SGDLS and YYNGEE. V shed 0 bases, J shed 2 bases, and the junction held 9 bases outside the gene matches. The CDR3 runs 17 residues. The CDR3 coding sequence is TGTGCCAGCAGCGTAGCTCCTTCCAGCGGGAACACAGATACGCAGTATTTT. This gives the protein CASSVAPSSGNTDTQYF.

This clone was observed many times. The rearrangement uses TRBV11-1 and TRBJ2-4; D is perhaps TRBD2 (6 bases). The CDR3 sequence is 16 residues long. CDR1 is SGHAT, CDR2 FQDESV, per germline (reference sequence). Trimming stripped 0 bases from V and 0 bases from J, with 9 bases between. The CDR3 here is CASSLAGGIAKNIQYF. CDR3 DNA sequence: TGTGCCAGCAGCTTAGCCGGCGGGATAGCCAAAAACATTCAGTACTTC.

The chain combines TRBV23-1 with TRBJ1-2; 7 bases match TRBD1. Being an ORF, TRBV23-1 has a function that is uncertain. V shed 6 bases, J shed 8 bases, and the junction held 6 bases outside the gene matches. The CDR3 has 12 residues. This CDR3 reads CASSPRQGGYTF. The DNA for the CDR3 is TGCGCCAGCAGCCCCCGACAGGGCGGCTACACCTTC.

This clone has a single count. This chain's CDR3 is CASIGQGNQPQHF. The CDR3 coding sequence is TGTGCCAGCATCGGGCAGGGTAATCAGCCCCAGCATTTT. The chain combines TRBV2 with TRBJ1-5; D may be TRBD1 (5 bases). The CDR3 sequence is 13 residues long. V lost 7 bases and J lost 4, with 11 bases in between. Germline CDR1 SNHLY, CDR2 FYNNEI.

The chain combines TRBV5-5 with TRBJ1-4; D call uncertain. V lost 6 bases, J lost 8 bases, and 17 bases lay in between. The CDR3 is made up of 14 amino acids. Germline V CDR1 and CDR2: SGHKS, YYEKEE (reference sequence). CDR3 nucleotide sequence: TGTGCCAGCATCAGGCAGCTCCTTGACGAAAAACTGTTTTTT. This encodes CASIRQLLDEKLFF.

This chain joins TRBV5-5 and TRBJ1-1; possibly TRBD1 for D (6 bases). The CDR3 runs 12 residues. The V gene's germline CDR1 is SGHKS and CDR2 YYEKEE (reference sequence). V lost 3 bases and J 10 bases, leaving 13 bases between the germline ends. The CDR3 here is CASSSQDSRAFF. CDR3 DNA sequence: TGTGCCAGCAGCTCCCAGGACAGCCGAGCTTTCTTT. The entire variable domain, with the rest obtained from reference TRBV5-5 and TRBJ1-1, is as follows: DAGVTQSPTHLIKTRGQQVTLRCSPISGHKSVSWYQQVLGQGPQFIFQYYEKEERGRGNFPDRFSARQFPNYSSELNVNALLLGDSALYLCASSSQDSRAFFGQGTRLTVV.

The rearrangement joins TRBV5-5 to TRBJ2-5; 11 bases are shared with TRBD2. Trimming cost V 3 bases and J 8 bases; bases outside gene matches: 12. This CDR3 is built from 16 residues. CDR1 SGHKS and CDR2 YYEKEE come from the germline V gene (reference sequence). The DNA for the CDR3 is TGTGCCAGCAGCTCCCGGACAGTAACTAGCGGGAGCACCCAGTACTTC. Residues: CASSSRTVTSGSTQYF.

V is TRBV3-1 (or the pseudogene TRBV3-2) and J is TRBJ1-2; 7 nucleotides match TRBD1. CDR3 size: 12 residues. Germline CDR1 reads LGHDT; CDR2 reads YNNKEL (reference sequence). Trimming cost V 3 bases and J 10 bases; bases outside gene matches: 5. The CDR3 DNA is TGTGCCAGCAGCCAGGGACAGTTAGCCTACACCTTC. Its protein is CASSQGQLAYTF.

V usage is TRBV10-3 and J usage is TRBJ1-5; D is unclear. The CDR3 has 14 residues. Trimming cost V 3 bases and J 2 bases, with 8 bases left between them. Per the germline V gene, CDR1 is ENHRY and CDR2 is SYGVKD. The CDR3 reads CAISDGVGNQPQHF. The CDR3 DNA follows: TGTGCCATCAGTGACGGGGTTGGCAATCAGCCCCAGCATTTT.